This TCR beta chain was sequenced in a study of blood T cell repertoires in COVID-19. The cohort comprised adults aged 18 to 89 years residing in under 25 US areas. Before being deemed recovered, Cohort 3 donors had two negative PCRs, clearance, or symptom resolution. Trimming at V came to 4 bases and at J to 3 bases, leaving 4 bases not matched to a gene. CDR1 is SGHTA and CDR2 is FQGNSA in the germline V gene. This CDR3 comprises 15 residues. The assay was immunoSEQ multiplex PCR, and TCRdb's table has in-frame clones only and misses some. Among about 140,000 clones listed, 75% to 90% were seen once.

The clonotype comes from a man in his forties or fifties who had recovered from COVID-19. The specimen sequenced was PBMCs or T cells enriched from blood (not recorded which). V and J are TRBV7-2 and TRBJ2-1, with TRBD2 identical over 9 bases. CDR3 amino acids: CASSSTSGNYNEQFF. The CDR3 nucleotides read TGTGCCAGCAGCTCGACTAGCGGAAACTACAATGAGCAGTTCTTC.